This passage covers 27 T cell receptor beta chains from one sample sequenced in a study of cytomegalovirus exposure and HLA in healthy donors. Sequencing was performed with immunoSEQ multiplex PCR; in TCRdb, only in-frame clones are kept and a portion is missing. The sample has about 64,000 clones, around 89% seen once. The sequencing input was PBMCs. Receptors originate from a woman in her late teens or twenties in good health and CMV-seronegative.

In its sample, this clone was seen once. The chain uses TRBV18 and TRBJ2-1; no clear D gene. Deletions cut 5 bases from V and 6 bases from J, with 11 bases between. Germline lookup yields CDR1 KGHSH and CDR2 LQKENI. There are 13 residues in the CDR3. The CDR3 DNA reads TGTGCCAGCTCAGAATACCTCGGCAATGAGCAGTTCTTC. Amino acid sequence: CASSEYLGNEQFF. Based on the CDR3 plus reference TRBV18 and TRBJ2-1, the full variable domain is NAGVMQNPRHLVRRRGQEARLRCSPMKGHSHVYWYRQLPEEGLKFMVYLQKENIIDESGMPKERFSAEFPKEGPSILRIQQVVRGDSAAYFCASSEYLGNEQFFGPGTRLTVL.

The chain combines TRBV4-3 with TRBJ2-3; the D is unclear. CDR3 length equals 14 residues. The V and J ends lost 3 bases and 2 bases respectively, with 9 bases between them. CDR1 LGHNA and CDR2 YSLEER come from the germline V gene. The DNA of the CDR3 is TGCGCCAGCAGCCAGGGCTTTATCACAGATACGCAGTATTTT. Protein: CASSQGFITDTQYF.

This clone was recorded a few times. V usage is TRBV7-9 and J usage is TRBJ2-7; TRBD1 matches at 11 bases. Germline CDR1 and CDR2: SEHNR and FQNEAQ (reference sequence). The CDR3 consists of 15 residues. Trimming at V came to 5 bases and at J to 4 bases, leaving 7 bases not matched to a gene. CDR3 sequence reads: CASSRGQGAQYEQYF. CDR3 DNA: TGTGCCAGCAGCCGAGGACAGGGGGCGCAGTACGAGCAGTACTTC.

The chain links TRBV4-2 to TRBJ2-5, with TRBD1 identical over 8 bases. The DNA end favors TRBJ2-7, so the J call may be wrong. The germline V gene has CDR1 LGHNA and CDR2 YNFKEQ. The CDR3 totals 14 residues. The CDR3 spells CASSQRGQEYEQYF. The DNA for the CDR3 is TGTGCCAGCAGCCAAAGGGGACAGGAGTACGAGCAGTACTTC.

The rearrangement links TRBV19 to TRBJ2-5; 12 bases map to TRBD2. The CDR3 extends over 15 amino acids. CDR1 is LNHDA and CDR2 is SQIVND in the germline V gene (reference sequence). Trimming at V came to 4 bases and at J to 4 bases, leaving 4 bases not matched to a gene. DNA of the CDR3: TGTGCCAGTAGTAAGGGGACTAGCGGGCCAGAGACCCAGTACTTC. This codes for CASSKGTSGPETQYF.

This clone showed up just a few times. CDR3: CASRMLAEGNNEQFF. The CDR3 nucleotides are TGTGCCAGCAGGATGCTAGCGGAGGGTAACAATGAGCAGTTCTTC. V usage is TRBV5-4 and J usage is TRBJ2-1; 7 positions agree with TRBD2. Germline CDR1 is SGHNT and CDR2 is YYREEE (reference sequence). V shed 5 bases and J 5 bases; nucleotides not matched to a gene: 10. The CDR3 spans 15 residues.

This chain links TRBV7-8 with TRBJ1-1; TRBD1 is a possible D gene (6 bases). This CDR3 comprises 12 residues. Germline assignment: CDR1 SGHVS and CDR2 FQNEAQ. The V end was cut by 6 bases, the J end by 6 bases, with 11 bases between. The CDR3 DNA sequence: TGTGCCAGCAGTTTCGAGGGGGCTGAAGCTTTCTTT. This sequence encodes CASSFEGAEAFF.

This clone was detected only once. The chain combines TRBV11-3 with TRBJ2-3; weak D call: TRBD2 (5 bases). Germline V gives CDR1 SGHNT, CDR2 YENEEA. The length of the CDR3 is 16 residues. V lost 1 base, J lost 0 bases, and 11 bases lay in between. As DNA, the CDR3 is TGTGCCAGCAGCTTAGGACGGAGGACTAGCACAGATACGCAGTATTTT. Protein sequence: CASSLGRRTSTDTQYF. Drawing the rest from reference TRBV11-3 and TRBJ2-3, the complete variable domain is EAGVVQSPRYKIIEKKQPVAFWCNPISGHNTLYWYLQNLGQGPELLIRYENEEAVDDSQLPKDRFSAERLKGVDSTLKIQPAELGDSAVYLCASSLGRRTSTDTQYFGPGTRLTVL.

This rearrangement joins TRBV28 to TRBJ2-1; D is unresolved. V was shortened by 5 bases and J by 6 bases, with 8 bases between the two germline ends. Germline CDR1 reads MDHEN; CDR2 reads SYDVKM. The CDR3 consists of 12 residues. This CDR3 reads CASSPSINEQFF. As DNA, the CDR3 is TGTGCCAGCAGTCCTAGTATCAATGAGCAGTTCTTC.

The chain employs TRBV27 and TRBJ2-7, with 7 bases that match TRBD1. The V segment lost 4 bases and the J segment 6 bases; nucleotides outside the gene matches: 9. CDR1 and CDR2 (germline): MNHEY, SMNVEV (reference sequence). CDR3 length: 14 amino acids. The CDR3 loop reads CASSSSTTGSEQYF. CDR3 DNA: TGTGCCAGCAGTTCTAGCACGACAGGGTCCGAGCAGTACTTC.

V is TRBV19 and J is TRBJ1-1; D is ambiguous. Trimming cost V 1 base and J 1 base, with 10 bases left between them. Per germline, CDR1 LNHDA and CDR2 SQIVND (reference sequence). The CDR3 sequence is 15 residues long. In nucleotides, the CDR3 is TGTGCCAGTAGTATAGTCCCGCGCTCGAACACTGAAGCTTTCTTT. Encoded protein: CASSIVPRSNTEAFF.

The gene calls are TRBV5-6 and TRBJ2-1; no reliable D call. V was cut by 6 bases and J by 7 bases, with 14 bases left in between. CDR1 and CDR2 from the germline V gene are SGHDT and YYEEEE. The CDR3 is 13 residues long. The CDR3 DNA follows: TGTGCCAGCACCAACCCCAACAAAAATGAGCAGTTCTTC. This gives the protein CASTNPNKNEQFF.

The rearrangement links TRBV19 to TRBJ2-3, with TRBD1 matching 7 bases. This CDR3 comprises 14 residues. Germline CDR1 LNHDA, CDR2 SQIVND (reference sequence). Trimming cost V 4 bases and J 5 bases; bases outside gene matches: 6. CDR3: CASSNRGVIDTQYF. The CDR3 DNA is TGTGCCAGTAGTAACAGGGGAGTTATAGATACGCAGTATTTT.

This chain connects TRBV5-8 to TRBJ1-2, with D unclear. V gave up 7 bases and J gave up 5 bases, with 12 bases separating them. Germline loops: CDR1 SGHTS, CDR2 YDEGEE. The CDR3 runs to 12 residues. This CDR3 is CASALAVYGYTF. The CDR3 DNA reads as TGTGCCAGCGCTCTCGCGGTGTATGGCTACACCTTC.

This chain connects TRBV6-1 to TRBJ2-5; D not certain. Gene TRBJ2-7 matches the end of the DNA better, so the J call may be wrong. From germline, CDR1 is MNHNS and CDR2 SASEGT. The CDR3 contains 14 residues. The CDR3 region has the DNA TGTGCCAGCAGTCTTGAGGCCGGCGGCTACGAGCAGTACTTC. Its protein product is CASSLEAGGYEQYF.

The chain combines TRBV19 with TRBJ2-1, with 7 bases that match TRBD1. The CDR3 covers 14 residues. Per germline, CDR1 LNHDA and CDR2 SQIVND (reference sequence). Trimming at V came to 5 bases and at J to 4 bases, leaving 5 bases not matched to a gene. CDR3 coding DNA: TGTGCCAGTAGTCCGAACAGGGGATACAATGAGCAGTTCTTC. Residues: CASSPNRGYNEQFF.

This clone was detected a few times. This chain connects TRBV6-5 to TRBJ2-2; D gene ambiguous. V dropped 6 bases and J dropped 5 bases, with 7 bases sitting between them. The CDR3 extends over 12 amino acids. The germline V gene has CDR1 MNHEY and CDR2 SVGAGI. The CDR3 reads CASRPRTGELFF. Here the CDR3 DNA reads TGTGCCAGCAGACCTCGGACCGGGGAGCTGTTTTTT.

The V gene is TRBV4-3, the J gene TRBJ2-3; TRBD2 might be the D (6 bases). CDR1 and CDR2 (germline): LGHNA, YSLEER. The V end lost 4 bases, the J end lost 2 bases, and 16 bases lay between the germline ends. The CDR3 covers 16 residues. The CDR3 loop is CASSPRGLGDTDTQYF. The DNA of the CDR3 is TGCGCCAGCAGCCCCCGGGGACTCGGGGACACAGATACGCAGTATTTT.

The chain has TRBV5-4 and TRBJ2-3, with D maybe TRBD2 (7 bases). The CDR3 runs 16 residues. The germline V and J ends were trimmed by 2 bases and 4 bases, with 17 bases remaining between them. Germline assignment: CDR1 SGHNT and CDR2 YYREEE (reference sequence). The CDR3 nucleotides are TGTGCCAGCAGCTTCGCTAGCGGAGGGGGTCCAGATACGCAGTATTTT. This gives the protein CASSFASGGGPDTQYF.

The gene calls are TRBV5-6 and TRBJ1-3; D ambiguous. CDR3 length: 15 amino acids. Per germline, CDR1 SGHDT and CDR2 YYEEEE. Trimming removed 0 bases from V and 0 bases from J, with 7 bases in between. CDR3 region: CASSLVGDSGNTIYF. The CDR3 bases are TGTGCCAGCAGCTTGGTGGGAGACTCTGGAAACACCATATATTTT.

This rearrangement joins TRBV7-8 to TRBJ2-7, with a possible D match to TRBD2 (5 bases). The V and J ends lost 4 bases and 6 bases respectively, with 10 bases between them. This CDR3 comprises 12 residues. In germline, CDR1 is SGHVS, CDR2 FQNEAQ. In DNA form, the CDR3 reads TGTGCCAGCAGCTCTAGGGAGCGCGAGCAGTACTTC. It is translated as CASSSREREQYF.

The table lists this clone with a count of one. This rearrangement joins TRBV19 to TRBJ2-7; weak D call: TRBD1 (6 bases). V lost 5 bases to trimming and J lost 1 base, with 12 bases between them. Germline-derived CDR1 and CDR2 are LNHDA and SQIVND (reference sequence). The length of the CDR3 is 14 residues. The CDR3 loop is CASSPTGRSYEQYF. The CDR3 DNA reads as TGTGCCAGTAGTCCCACAGGGAGATCCTACGAGCAGTACTTC.

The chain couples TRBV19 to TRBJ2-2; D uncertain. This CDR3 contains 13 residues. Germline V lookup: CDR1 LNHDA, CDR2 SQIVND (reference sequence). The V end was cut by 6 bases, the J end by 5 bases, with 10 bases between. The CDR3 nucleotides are TGTGCCAGTAGGATGATCGGTACCGGGGAGCTGTTTTTT. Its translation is CASRMIGTGELFF. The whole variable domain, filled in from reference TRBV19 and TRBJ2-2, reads DGGITQSPKYLFRKEGQNVTLSCEQNLNHDAMYWYRQDPGQGLRLIYYSQIVNDFQKGDIAEGYSVSREKKESFPLTVTSAQKNPTAFYLCASRMIGTGELFFGEGSRLTVL.

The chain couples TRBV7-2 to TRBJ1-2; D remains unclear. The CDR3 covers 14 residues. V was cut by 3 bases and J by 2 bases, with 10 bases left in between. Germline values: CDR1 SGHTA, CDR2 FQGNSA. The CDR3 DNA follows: TGTGCCAGCAGCTTTTATGCAGGAAACTATGGCTACACCTTC. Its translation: CASSFYAGNYGYTF.

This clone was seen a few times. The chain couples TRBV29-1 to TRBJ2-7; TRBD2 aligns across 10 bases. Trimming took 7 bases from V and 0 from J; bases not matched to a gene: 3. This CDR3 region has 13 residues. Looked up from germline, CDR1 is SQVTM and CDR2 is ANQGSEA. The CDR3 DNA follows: TGCAGCGGACTAGCGGGTTCCTCCTACGAGCAGTACTTC. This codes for CSGLAGSSYEQYF.

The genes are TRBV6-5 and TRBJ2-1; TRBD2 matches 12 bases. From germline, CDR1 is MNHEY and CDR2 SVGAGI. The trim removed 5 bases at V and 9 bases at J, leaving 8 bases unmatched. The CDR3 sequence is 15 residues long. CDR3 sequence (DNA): TGTGCCAGCAGTCGGACTAGCGGGGTATTGGGTGAGCAGTTCTTC. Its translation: CASSRTSGVLGEQFF.

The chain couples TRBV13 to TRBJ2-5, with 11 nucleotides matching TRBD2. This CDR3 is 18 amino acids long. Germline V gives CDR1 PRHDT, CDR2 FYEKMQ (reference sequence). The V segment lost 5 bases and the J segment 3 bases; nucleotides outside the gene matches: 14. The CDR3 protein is CASSPRRGTSGLEETQYF. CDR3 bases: TGTGCCAGCAGCCCGCGACGAGGGACTAGCGGTCTGGAAGAGACCCAGTACTTC.